The clone carrying this TCR beta chain was seen a handful of times. Its antigen is undetermined. These data are taken from a study of T cells after yellow fever vaccination. General study findings and limits: A large majority of primary-vaccination clones showed up again after the booster (around 95% CD4, 85% to 90% CD8).

Universal primer sites and UMIs were introduced during 5'RACE template-switching synthesis of TCR cDNA. TCRdb recomputed calls from the 5' RACE reads with MiXCR, one row per CDR3 protein. In the table there are 180,000 or so distinct CDR3 sequences, 8% to 13% of which are singletons. Trimming at V came to 8 bases and at J to 9 bases, leaving 11 bases not matched to a gene. Germline lookup yields CDR1 MDHEN and CDR2 SYDVKM. This CDR3 has 15 residues. This receptor was obtained from a man between 18 and 29 years old who received the YFV17D yellow fever vaccine. The V call is TRBV28, the J call TRBJ1-6, with TRBD1 matching 9 bases. The sequencing used CD8+ T cells sorted from PBMCs, collected 15 days after the yellow fever booster vaccination. The CDR3 loop reads CASRGAWTGASPLHF. The CDR3 DNA reads TGTGCCAGCCGCGGAGCCTGGACAGGGGCTTCACCCCTCCACTTT.